The present T cell receptor (beta chain) was sequenced within a study of cytomegalovirus exposure and HLA in healthy donors. The CDR3 covers 15 residues. CDR1 and CDR2 (germline): MDHEN, SYDVKM. V lost 6 bases, J lost 9 bases, and 18 bases lay in between. The PCR had 60 Vbeta and 13 Jbeta primers. Repertoires were generated with immunoSEQ multiplex PCR, while TCRdb's copy carries only in-frame clones and drops some. The sample records about 160,000 clones, around 76% being singletons. Sequencing was performed on PBMCs. V usage is TRBV28 and J usage is TRBJ1-6, with D hard to call. The clonotype originates from a man aged 55 to 69 in good health and CMV-seronegative. The CDR3 DNA reads TGTGCCAGCAGCCCGGGAGCGGCTCTGGGTTCACCCCTCCACTTT. It encodes CASSPGAALGSPLHF.